This TCR beta chain was captured by sequencing in a study of CD8 T cells in Susac syndrome. About this clonotype: Its target is unknown.

Findings of the study overall: Only a relatively small number of individuals were included in the TCR sequencing and HLA analysis.

Reverse transcription used about 0.45 to 1 ug RNA and random hexamers. It was immunoSEQ multiplex PCR that amplified TCR beta CDR3 across 54 Vbeta and 13 Jbeta. TCRdb re-called the immunoSEQ multiplex PCR reads with MiXCR, one entry per CDR3 protein. The table includes 130,000 or so distinct CDR3 sequences, roughly 80% detected once. The V gene lost 10 bases and the J gene lost 0 bases, with 10 bases spanning the gap. CDR1 is SNHLY, CDR2 FYNNEI, per germline. This CDR3 region has 13 residues. This receptor was identified in a human donor with multiple sclerosis. This sequence joins TRBV2 and TRBJ1-5; D ambiguous. The sequencing sample was made of CD8+ T cells from PBMCs. CDR3 in amino acids: CATRTYSNQPQHF. The CDR3 DNA is TGTGCCACCCGAACCTATAGCAATCAGCCCCAGCATTTT.